A single sample is the source of the 27 T cell receptor beta chains below, sequenced in a study of T-cell memory formation after mild COVID-19. TCRdb passed the 5' RACE reads through MiXCR, listing each CDR3 protein once. Among fewer than 450,000 distinct CDR3 sequences listed, roughly 26% were seen once. The specimen was PBMCs or a T cell subset sorted from them (not recorded which). These receptors were taken from an adult woman who had mild COVID-19 (a few samples of this study predate the infection). Cell type and time point are not known.

Ten or more counts support this clonotype. The chain carries TRBV5-4 and TRBJ2-1; D is ambiguous. Germline CDR1 SGHNT, CDR2 YYREEE (reference sequence). The CDR3 has 12 residues. V was clipped by 2 bases and J by 3 bases, with 3 bases between them. In DNA, the CDR3 is TGTGCCAGCAGCTTTCACTACAATGAGCAGTTCTTC. Translated: CASSFHYNEQFF.

This clonotype appeared once. The rearrangement uses TRBV4-1 and TRBJ2-7, with D possibly matching TRBD1 (5 bases). V dropped 1 base and J dropped 3 bases, with 10 bases sitting between them. Looked up from germline, CDR1 is MGHRA and CDR2 is YSYEKL. The CDR3 is made up of 14 amino acids. The CDR3 sequence is CASSQVPQDYEQYF. DNA for the CDR3: TGCGCCAGCAGCCAAGTCCCACAGGACTACGAGCAGTACTTC.

The chain combines TRBV9 with TRBJ2-7; 10 bases fit TRBD1. CDR3 length: 14 amino acids. Germline V gene sequence: CDR1 SGDLS, CDR2 YYNGEE. With V trimmed by 4 bases and J by 4 bases, 5 bases remained unmatched. The CDR3 loop reads CASSLGQGWYEQYF. The DNA for the CDR3 is TGTGCCAGCAGCCTGGGACAGGGGTGGTACGAGCAGTACTTC.

This clonotype was found a few times. This rearrangement joins TRBV29-1 to TRBJ2-2; tentative D call: TRBD2 (5 bases). V was clipped by 4 bases and J by 1 base, with 13 bases between them. Germline values: CDR1 SQVTM, CDR2 ANQGSEA. This CDR3 spans 15 amino acids. This CDR3 is CSVVPGNMNTGELFF. In DNA, the CDR3 is TGCAGCGTTGTACCCGGGAATATGAACACCGGGGAGCTGTTTTTT.

In its sample, this clonotype was seen a few times. The V gene is TRBV7-3, the J gene TRBJ2-1; D might be TRBD2 (7 bases). The germline V and J ends were trimmed by 2 bases and 0 bases, with 8 bases remaining between them. The length of the CDR3 is 15 residues. Germline-derived CDR1 and CDR2 are SGHTA and FQGTGA. DNA for the CDR3: TGTGCCAGCAGCTTAGGGGGGGCCTCCTACAATGAGCAGTTCTTC. Its translation: CASSLGGASYNEQFF.

The rearrangement links TRBV7-6 to TRBJ2-7; D possibly matches TRBD1 or TRBD2 (5 bases each). The CDR3 totals 16 residues. V was pared by 6 bases and J by 5 bases, with 23 bases between. Germline V CDR1 and CDR2: SGHVS, FNYEAQ. CDR3 amino acids: CASSPEVGTEFHEQYF. The CDR3 DNA reads as TGTGCCAGCAGTCCAGAGGTAGGGACCGAATTCCACGAGCAGTACTTC. The full variable domain, rest sourced from reference TRBV7-6 and TRBJ2-7, is GAGVSQSPRYKVTKRGQDVALRCDPISGHVSLYWYRQALGQGPEFLTYFNYEAQQDKSGLPNDRFSAERPEGSISTLTIQRTEQRDSAMYRCASSPEVGTEFHEQYFGPGTRLTVT.

J is TRBJ2-1 and V is TRBV7-9; the D gene is possibly TRBD2 (5 bases). V dropped 1 base and J dropped 0 bases, with 10 bases sitting between them. This CDR3 region has 16 residues. CDR1 is SEHNR, CDR2 FQNEAQ, per germline (reference sequence). CDR3 sequence (DNA): TGTGCCAGCAGCTTAGGTGGAGGCTACTCCTACAATGAGCAGTTCTTC. As protein: CASSLGGGYSYNEQFF.

The CDR3 coding sequence is TGCAGTGCTAGTCCCAGGACGAAGGTGTATGGCTACACCTTC. Protein product: CSASPRTKVYGYTF. This chain connects TRBV20-1 to TRBJ1-2, with no clear D. CDR3 length: 14 residues. V lost 3 bases to trimming and J lost 5 bases, with 16 bases between them. CDR1 and CDR2 from the germline V gene are DFQATT and SNEGSKA (reference sequence).

This clonotype was found a few times. The V call is TRBV5-4, the J call TRBJ2-5; 10 positions agree with TRBD2. Germline lookup yields CDR1 SGHNT and CDR2 YYREEE (reference sequence). This CDR3 is built from 15 residues. The V and J ends lost 0 bases and 4 bases, in that order; junction bases with no gene match: 3. In nucleotides, the CDR3 is TGTGCCAGCAGCTTGGAGGCTAGCGGGAGAGAGACCCAGTACTTC. This sequence encodes CASSLEASGRETQYF.

The rearrangement links TRBV18 to TRBJ2-7, with 8 nucleotides matching TRBD1. After removal of 3 bases from V and 2 bases from J, the junction contained 9 bases not matched to a gene. CDR3 length equals 16 residues. The V gene's germline CDR1 is KGHSH and CDR2 LQKENI. The CDR3: CASSPRTGPATYEQYF. DNA for the CDR3: TGTGCCAGCTCACCCCGGACAGGGCCTGCCACCTACGAGCAGTACTTC.

V usage is TRBV27 and J usage is TRBJ2-7; 8 bases are shared with TRBD2. The CDR3 contains 16 residues. In germline, CDR1 is MNHEY, CDR2 SMNVEV (reference sequence). The ends lost 5 bases at V and 6 bases at J; junction bases unmatched: 15. The CDR3 DNA reads as TGTGCCAGCAGTCAACCAGGTCGCGGGGGGTCCGGCGAGCAGTACTTC. This codes for CASSQPGRGGSGEQYF.

V gene TRBV24-1 combines with J gene TRBJ2-3; D gene unclear. CDR1 and CDR2 (germline): KGHDR, SFDVKD. V was shortened by 2 bases and J by 1 base, with 6 bases between the two germline ends. The CDR3 has 14 residues. This CDR3 is CATSDYPRTDTQYF. The CDR3 nucleotides are TGTGCCACCAGTGATTACCCACGCACAGATACGCAGTATTTT.

The rearrangement uses TRBV18 and TRBJ2-1; 12 bases are a match to TRBD2. Germline CDR1 is KGHSH and CDR2 is LQKENI. The CDR3 has 20 amino acids. Losses at the gene ends were 0 bases for V and 6 bases for J; bases not matched to a gene: 15. This chain's CDR3 is CASSPPRASGGAKSPNEQFF. The CDR3 DNA is TGTGCCAGCTCACCACCCCGTGCTAGCGGGGGGGCTAAGTCCCCCAATGAGCAGTTCTTC.

This clonotype came up a few times. The CDR3 reads CASSQDLAVWPYEQYF. The CDR3 bases are TGCGCCAGCAGCCAAGATCTGGCAGTTTGGCCCTACGAGCAGTACTTC. The V call is TRBV4-1, the J call TRBJ2-7; D gene ambiguous. V was clipped by 0 bases and J by 2 bases, with 14 bases between them. The CDR3 is made up of 16 amino acids. Per germline, CDR1 MGHRA and CDR2 YSYEKL.

This clonotype was detected a few times. This chain joins TRBV4-2 and TRBJ2-7, with TRBD2 identical over 9 bases. Per the germline V gene, CDR1 is LGHNA and CDR2 is YNFKEQ. This CDR3 is built from 16 residues. J lost 4 bases, V lost 4 bases, and 11 bases had no gene match. The CDR3 nucleotides read TGTGCCAGCAGCCCGGAGGCTAGCGGGGCACTATACGAGCAGTACTTC. Its protein is CASSPEASGALYEQYF.

This clonotype was seen a few times. This chain links TRBV7-2 with TRBJ2-7; 7 positions agree with TRBD2. CDR1 SGHTA and CDR2 FQGNSA come from the germline V gene. J gave up 5 bases and V 5 bases, and 12 bases lay outside the gene matches. The CDR3 is 15 residues long. The CDR3 nucleotides are TGTGCCAGCAGCCTGTTCGGTCGGGAGGCCCACGAGCAGTACTTC. Translating gives CASSLFGREAHEQYF.

The chain employs TRBV14 and TRBJ2-3; D might be TRBD2 (6 bases). This CDR3 has 13 residues. Germline values: CDR1 SGHDN, CDR2 FVKESK. Trimming stripped 4 bases from V and 3 bases from J, with 8 bases between. CDR3 bases: TGTGCCAGCAGCCGGGAGGAGACAGATACGCAGTATTTT. Residues: CASSREETDTQYF.

This clonotype was found a few times. The chain couples TRBV29-1 to TRBJ1-5, with D maybe TRBD1 (6 bases). The V end lost 7 bases, the J end lost 9 bases, and 19 bases lay between the germline ends. This CDR3 region has 13 residues. Germline values: CDR1 SQVTM, CDR2 ANQGSEA. The chain's CDR3 is CSATRGRGLPQHF. DNA for the CDR3: TGCAGCGCCACTCGGGGCAGGGGACTGCCCCAGCATTTT.

This sequence joins TRBV28 and TRBJ2-7; 7 nucleotides line up with TRBD1. CDR3 size: 15 residues. Germline V gene sequence: CDR1 MDHEN, CDR2 SYDVKM. V was pared by 5 bases and J by 1 base, with 8 bases of the junction left unmatched. The CDR3 loop reads CASSPHDRVSYEQYF. The CDR3 DNA reads as TGTGCCAGCAGTCCCCACGACAGGGTATCCTACGAGCAGTACTTC.

The chain carries TRBV12-3 or TRBV12-4 and TRBJ1-5; no definite D call. The V gene lost 3 bases and the J gene lost 2 bases, with 5 bases spanning the gap. The CDR3 consists of 13 residues. CDR3 bases: TGTGCCAGCAGTTTCGACGGCAATCAGCCCCAGCATTTT. As protein: CASSFDGNQPQHF.

The chain recombines TRBV20-1 with TRBJ1-6, with TRBD1 matching 8 bases. CDR1 is DFQATT, CDR2 SNEGSKA, per germline (reference sequence). The CDR3 is 15 amino acids. V lost 2 bases to trimming and J lost 8 bases; unmatched junction nucleotides: 8. The CDR3 bases are TGCAGTGCTAGACCTCACAGGGGGTTTGATTCACCCCTCCACTTT. Its translation is CSARPHRGFDSPLHF.

The chain joins TRBV27 to TRBJ2-2; 11 bases are shared with TRBD2. The J segment lost 5 bases and the V segment lost 3 bases, leaving 5 bases of the junction unmatched. The CDR3 consists of 16 residues. Germline V CDR1 and CDR2: MNHEY, SMNVEV (reference sequence). CDR3 protein: CASSLTSGALTGELFF. CDR3 nucleotide sequence: TGTGCCAGCAGTTTGACTAGCGGGGCTTTGACCGGGGAGCTGTTTTTT.

The chain joins TRBV27 to TRBJ2-7, with D uncertain. Germline V CDR1 and CDR2: MNHEY, SMNVEV (reference sequence). CDR3 length equals 10 residues. V was shortened by 7 bases and J by 10 bases, with 11 bases between the two germline ends. The CDR3 region has the DNA TGTGCCAGCACCAAGACCCGCCAGTACTTC. It yields the protein CASTKTRQYF.

There are a few counts of this clonotype. The J gene is TRBJ2-1, the V gene TRBV28, with 10 bases matching TRBD2. This CDR3 comprises 15 residues. The junction had 11 bases not matched to a gene; V was cut back by 7 bases and J by 8 bases. Germline CDR1 reads MDHEN; CDR2 reads SYDVKM. Here the CDR3 DNA reads TGTGCCAGCACCGATGGGGGGACTAGCGCTCATGAGCAGTTCTTC. Translated, it gives CASTDGGTSAHEQFF.

The rearrangement joins TRBV3-1 to TRBJ2-5; 9 bases are shared with TRBD2. This CDR3 comprises 16 residues. Germline V gene data show CDR1 as LGHDT and CDR2 as YNNKEL (reference sequence). With V trimmed by 0 bases and J by 3 bases, 5 bases remained unmatched. Written as DNA, the CDR3 is TGTGCCAGCAGCCAAGATGTGGGACTAGCAGAAGAGACCCAGTACTTC. It specifies CASSQDVGLAEETQYF.

V is TRBV7-2 and J is TRBJ2-5, with D possibly TRBD1 on 5 matching bases. V was trimmed by 1 base and J by 5 bases, leaving 17 bases between them. CDR3 length: 16 amino acids. Germline assignment: CDR1 SGHTA and CDR2 FQGNSA. CDR3 residues: CASSLGPGRSRETQYF. Here the CDR3 DNA reads TGTGCCAGCAGCTTAGGCCCAGGGCGTTCGAGGGAGACCCAGTACTTC.

A few counts support this clonotype. This rearrangement joins TRBV7-6 to TRBJ2-7; 8 nucleotides agree with TRBD1. Per the germline V gene, CDR1 is SGHVS and CDR2 is FNYEAQ. The V gene end was trimmed by 2 bases and the J gene end by 5 bases; junction bases not matched to a gene: 17. The length of the CDR3 is 18 residues. The CDR3 loop is CASSLRPEDRALYHEQYF. DNA for the CDR3: TGTGCCAGCAGCTTACGCCCCGAGGACAGGGCATTATACCACGAGCAGTACTTC.